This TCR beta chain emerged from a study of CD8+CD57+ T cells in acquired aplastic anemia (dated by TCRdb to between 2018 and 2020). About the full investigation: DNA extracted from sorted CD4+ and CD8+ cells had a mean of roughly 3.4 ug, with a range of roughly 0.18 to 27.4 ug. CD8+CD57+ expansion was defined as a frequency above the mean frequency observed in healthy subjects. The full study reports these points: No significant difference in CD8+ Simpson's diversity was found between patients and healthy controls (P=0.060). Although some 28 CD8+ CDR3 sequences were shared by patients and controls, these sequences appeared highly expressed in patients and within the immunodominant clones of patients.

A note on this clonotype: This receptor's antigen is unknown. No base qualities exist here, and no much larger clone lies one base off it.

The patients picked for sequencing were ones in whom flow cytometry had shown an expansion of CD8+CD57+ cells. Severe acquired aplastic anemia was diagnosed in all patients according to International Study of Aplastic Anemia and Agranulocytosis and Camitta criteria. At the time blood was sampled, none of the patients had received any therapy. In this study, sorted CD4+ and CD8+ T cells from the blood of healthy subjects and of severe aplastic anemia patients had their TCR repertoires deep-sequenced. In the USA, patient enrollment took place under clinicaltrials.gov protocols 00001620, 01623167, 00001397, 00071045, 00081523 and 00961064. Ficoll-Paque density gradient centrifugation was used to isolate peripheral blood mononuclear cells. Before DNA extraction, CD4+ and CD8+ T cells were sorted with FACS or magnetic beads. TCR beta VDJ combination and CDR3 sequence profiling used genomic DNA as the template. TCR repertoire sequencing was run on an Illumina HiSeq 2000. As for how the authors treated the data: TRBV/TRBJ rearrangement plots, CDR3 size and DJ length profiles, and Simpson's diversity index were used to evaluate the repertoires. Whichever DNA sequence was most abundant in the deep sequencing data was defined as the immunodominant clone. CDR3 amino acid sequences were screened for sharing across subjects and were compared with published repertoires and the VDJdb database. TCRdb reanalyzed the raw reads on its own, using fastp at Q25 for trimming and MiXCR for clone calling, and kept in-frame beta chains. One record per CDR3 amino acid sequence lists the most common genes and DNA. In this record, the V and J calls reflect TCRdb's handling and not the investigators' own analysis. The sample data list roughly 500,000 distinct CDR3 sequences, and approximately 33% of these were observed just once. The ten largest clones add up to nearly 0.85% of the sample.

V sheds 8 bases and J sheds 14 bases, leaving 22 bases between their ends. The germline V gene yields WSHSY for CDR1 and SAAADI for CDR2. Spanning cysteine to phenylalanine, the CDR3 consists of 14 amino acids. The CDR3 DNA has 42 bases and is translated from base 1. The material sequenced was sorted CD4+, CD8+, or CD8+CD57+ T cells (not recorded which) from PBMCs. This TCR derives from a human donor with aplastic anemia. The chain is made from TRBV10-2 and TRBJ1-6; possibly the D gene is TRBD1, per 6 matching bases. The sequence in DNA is TGCGCCAGCCTCGAGGCAGGGGCCCTTCAGTCCCTCCACTTT. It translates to CASLEAGALQSLHF.